This T cell receptor (beta chain) was identified in a study of technical replicates of blood from a handful of donors. Sequencing was performed with immunoSEQ multiplex PCR; in TCRdb, only in-frame clones are kept and a portion is missing. There are more than 9,500 clones in the sample; over 85% occur only once, and 9.1% lies in the top ten. The sequenced sample was PBMCs. This TCR came from a human donor in good health.

The CDR3 DNA sequence: TGTGCCAGCAGCTTTACGGGGGACCGTCGAGATGGCTACACCTTC. Encoded protein: CASSFTGDRRDGYTF. The V call is TRBV7-8, the J call TRBJ1-2, with a tentative D call TRBD1 (5 bases). Germline values: CDR1 SGHVS, CDR2 FQNEAQ. This CDR3 comprises 15 residues. V shed 3 bases and J shed 6 bases, with 17 bases lying between them. The entire variable domain, with the rest obtained from reference TRBV7-8 and TRBJ1-2, is as follows: GAGVSQSPRYKVAKRGQDVALRCDPISGHVSLFWYQQALGQGPEFLTYFQNEAQLDKSGLPSDRFFAERPEGSVSTLKIQRTQQEDSAVYLCASSFTGDRRDGYTFGSGTRLTVV.